Listed below are T cell receptor beta chains from one sample, sequenced in a study of T cells in Graves' hyperthyroidism and ophthalmopathy. TCRdb reprocessed the multiplex PCR reads via MiXCR and lists one record per CDR3 protein. The top ten clones hold 10% to 12% of a sample with 530,000 or so distinct CDR3 sequences, around 24% of them seen once. Sample: blood. The receptors come from a woman in her twenties or thirties with Graves' ophthalmopathy. The CDR3 runs from the conserved cysteine through the conserved F or W. D genes are given only for firm matches. Only part of the rows carry a size: once, few, many, or a class if the clone is expanded.

many,TRBJ1-2,TRBV6-5,NA,CASSSPRRYGYTF,TGTGCCAGCAGTTCCCCCAGACGCTATGGCTACACCTTC
many,TRBJ1-2,TRBV7-2,TRBD1,CASSPRGQVYGYTF,TGTGCCAGCAGCCCCCGGGGACAGGTCTACGGCTACACCTTC
many,TRBJ2-2,TRBV6-2/TRBV6-3,NA,CASSYIFGELFF,TGTGCCAGCAGTTACATTTTCGGGGAGCTGTTTTTT
NA,TRBJ2-5,TRBV5-4,NA,CASSLWGAFQETKYF,TGTGCCAGCAGCTTGTGGGGGGCGTTCCAAGAGACCAAGTACTTC
NA,TRBJ1-2,TRBV6-2/TRBV6-3,NA,CASRTVYGYTF,TGTGCCAGTCGGACAGTCTATGGCTACACCTTC
NA,TRBJ2-7,TRBV6-1,NA,CASGKAVTYEQYF,TGTGCCAGCGGTAAAGCCGTCACCTACGAGCAGTACTTC
many,TRBJ2-7,TRBV5-1,NA,CASSLSGSTYEQYF,TGCGCCAGCAGCTTGAGCGGGTCTACCTACGAGCAGTACTTC
few,TRBJ2-2,TRBV6-5,NA,CASSYSGGQGGELFF,TGTGCCAGCAGTTACTCGGGGGGGCAAGGCGGGGAGCTGTTTTTT
few,TRBJ1-1,TRBV27,NA,CASSPHNGGGTEAFF,TGTGCCAGCAGTCCCCACAATGGGGGAGGAACTGAAGCTTTCTTT
many,TRBJ2-5,TRBV3-1,TRBD1,CASSRTGVQAGFQETQYF,TGTGCCAGCAGCCGGACAGGGGTTCAAGCCGGCTTTCAAGAGACCCAGTACTTC
NA,TRBJ1-1,TRBV2,TRBD1,CASSGRQDRGTEAFF,TGTGCCAGCAGTGGAAGACAGGACAGGGGCACTGAAGCTTTCTTT
many,TRBJ1-2,TRBV6-2/TRBV6-3,NA,CASSYSKGYTF,TGTGCCAGCAGTTACTCGAAAGGCTACACCTTC
few,TRBJ2-2,TRBV6-1,NA,CASSEAGDIRELFF,TGTGCCAGCAGTGAAGCAGGGGACATCCGGGAGCTGTTTTTT
NA,TRBJ1-1,TRBV12-5,NA,CASGPQGNTEAFF,TGTGCTAGTGGCCCACAGGGGAACACTGAAGCTTTCTTT
NA,TRBJ2-7,TRBV27,TRBD1,CASSISTGGSLYEQYF,TGTGCCAGCAGTATCTCGACAGGGGGCAGTCTCTACGAGCAGTACTTC
few,TRBJ2-7,TRBV18,NA,CASSPSNRAYEQYF,TGTGCCAGCTCACCGTCGAACAGAGCCTACGAGCAGTACTTC
many,TRBJ2-1,TRBV6-2/TRBV6-3,TRBD2,CASSYKREYNEQFF,TGTGCCAGCAGTTACAAGCGGGAGTACAATGAGCAGTTCTTC
many,TRBJ2-7,TRBV19,TRBD1,CASSYDGQGAEQYF,TGTGCCAGTAGCTACGACGGACAGGGGGCCGAGCAGTACTTC
NA,TRBJ2-7,TRBV12-3/TRBV12-4,NA,CASITGPGLNEQYF,TGTGCCAGCATCACTGGTCCGGGGTTGAACGAGCAGTACTTC
NA,TRBJ2-7,TRBV7-2,NA,CASSHGQRYEQYF,TGTGCCAGCAGCCACGGACAGAGGTACGAGCAGTACTTC
many,TRBJ1-5,TRBV2,NA,CASASRVGNQPQHF,TGTGCCAGCGCGAGTCGGGTTGGCAATCAGCCCCAGCATTTT
many,TRBJ2-6,TRBV6-1,TRBD1,CASSRQGQANVLTF,TGTGCCAGCAGTCGACAGGGACAGGCCAACGTCCTGACTTTC
many,TRBJ1-1,TRBV7-2,NA,CASSRDNTEAFF,TGTGCCAGCAGCCGGGACAACACTGAAGCTTTCTTT
many,TRBJ1-5,TRBV19,NA,CASKTQSYGNQPQHF,TGTGCCAGTAAAACGCAGTCTTATGGGAATCAGCCCCAGCATTTT
many,TRBJ2-7,TRBV6-1,TRBD1,CASRDRGSYEQYF,TGTGCCAGTAGGGACAGAGGCTCCTACGAGCAGTACTTC
NA,TRBJ2-7,TRBV12-3/TRBV12-4,NA,CASSSGWGDSSYEQYF,TGTGCCAGCAGTTCCGGCTGGGGCGACAGCTCCTACGAGCAGTACTTC
many,TRBJ2-5,TRBV6-5,NA,CASSYSWGVEETQYF,TGTGCCAGCAGTTATTCATGGGGTGTGGAGGAGACCCAGTACTTC
NA,TRBJ2-7,TRBV2,NA,CASTLDSYYEQYF,TGTGCCAGCACCCTGGACAGTTACTACGAGCAGTACTTC
many,TRBJ1-1,TRBV6-5,TRBD1,CASNRQGASEAFF,TGTGCCAGCAATCGACAGGGGGCTAGTGAAGCTTTCTTT
NA,TRBJ2-7,TRBV6-1,TRBD2,CASSDSGSPYEQYF,TGTGCCAGCAGTGATAGCGGGAGTCCCTACGAGCAGTACTTC
once,TRBJ2-7,TRBV6-2/TRBV6-3,TRBD2,CASSYSGGIQSHLYEQYF,TGTGCCAGCAGTTACTCGGGAGGGATACAGTCCCATCTCTACGAGCAGTACTTC
many,TRBJ1-5,TRBV19,NA,CASSMVGRDNQPQHF,TGTGCCAGTAGTATGGTCGGCAGGGACAATCAGCCCCAGCATTTT
many,TRBJ2-5,TRBV7-9,TRBD2,CASSPGTSGEETQYF,TGTGCCAGCAGCCCCGGGACTAGCGGGGAAGAGACCCAGTACTTC
many,TRBJ1-2,TRBV4-1,NA,CASSQAYLPRRDYGYTF,TGCGCCAGCAGCCAAGCATACCTTCCCAGGCGGGACTATGGCTACACCTTC
NA,TRBJ2-2,TRBV12-3/TRBV12-4,NA,CASSSPQWGLVGTGELFF,TGTGCCAGCAGCTCTCCTCAATGGGGCCTAGTAGGCACCGGGGAGCTGTTTTTT
many,TRBJ2-7,TRBV29-1,NA,CSVEDQDGYEQYF,TGCAGCGTTGAAGATCAGGACGGCTACGAGCAGTACTTC
NA,TRBJ2-2,TRBV12-3/TRBV12-4,NA,CASSQTGTITGELFF,TGTGCCAGCAGCCAGACCGGGACAATAACCGGGGAGCTGTTTTTT
many,TRBJ1-2,TRBV7-9,TRBD1,CASSHSGGLGYGYTF,TGTGCCAGCAGCCATTCAGGGGGCTTGGGCTATGGCTACACCTTC
many,TRBJ2-7,TRBV10-3,TRBD1,CAISDSLQGKNREQYF,TGTGCCATCAGTGACTCCCTACAGGGGAAAAACCGCGAGCAGTACTTC
few,TRBJ2-5,TRBV28,TRBD2,CASSAHPRESGETQYF,TGTGCCAGCAGTGCTCATCCGCGGGAGTCGGGAGAGACCCAGTACTTC
NA,TRBJ1-5,TRBV12-3/TRBV12-4,NA,CASSFRGSDQPQHF,TGTGCCAGCAGTTTTCGGGGTTCAGATCAGCCCCAGCATTTT
NA,TRBJ2-2,TRBV5-5,TRBD1,CASSFPDREAGELFF,TGTGCCAGCAGCTTCCCAGACAGGGAAGCCGGGGAGCTGTTTTTT
many,TRBJ1-2,TRBV2,NA,CASSGTGFGYGYTF,TGTGCCAGCAGTGGTACAGGTTTTGGCTATGGCTACACCTTC
many,TRBJ1-5,TRBV16,NA,CASSPDTSNQPQHF,TGTGCCAGCAGCCCTGACACAAGCAATCAGCCCCAGCATTTT